Below, 29 T cell receptor beta chains from the same sample are listed, as sequenced in a study of blood T cells in healthy people across ages. Next came a second PCR, run for about 6 to 12 cycles, which used a sample-barcoded 5' primer along with a J-beta primer mix. One entry per CDR3 protein results from TCRdb running MiXCR on the 5' RACE reads. The sample contains more than 800,000 distinct CDR3 sequences, about 28% of which appear only once. Sample: blood. These receptor sequences come from a woman older than 75 in good health.

This clonotype showed up many times. The chain joins TRBV5-4 to TRBJ1-2; D is unresolved. V was trimmed by 0 bases and J by 8 bases, leaving 14 bases between them. This CDR3 contains 14 residues. Germline V gene data show CDR1 as SGHNT and CDR2 as YYREEE (reference sequence). In nucleotides, the CDR3 is TGTGCCAGCAGCTTGGCCGTTGGACCTGGCGGCTACACCTTC. This encodes CASSLAVGPGGYTF. Based on the CDR3 plus reference TRBV5-4 and TRBJ1-2, the full variable domain is ETGVTQSPTHLIKTRGQQVTLRCSSQSGHNTVSWYQQALGQGPQFIFQYYREEENGRGNFPPRFSGLQFPNYSSELNVNALELDDSALYLCASSLAVGPGGYTFGSGTRLTVV.

This chain connects TRBV7-9 to TRBJ2-3; the match to TRBD2 covers 12 bases. CDR1 and CDR2 (germline): SEHNR, FQNEAQ (reference sequence). The CDR3 has 17 amino acids. V shed 5 bases and J 2 bases; nucleotides not matched to a gene: 8. Here the CDR3 DNA reads TGTGCCAGCAGCCCCTCGACTAGCGGGGGTTCCACAGATACGCAGTATTTT. Translating gives CASSPSTSGGSTDTQYF.

As to this clonotype: Just one base apart from a much larger clone, this may be a read error. The CDR3 DNA follows: TGTGCCATCAGTGAATTCGGGGGGCTCCGCTCCTACGAGCAGTACTTC. This translates into CAISEFGGLRSYEQYF. V usage is TRBV10-3 and J usage is TRBJ2-7, with D tentatively TRBD2 (7 bases). This CDR3 has 16 amino acids. Germline-derived CDR1 and CDR2 are ENHRY and SYGVKD. V was shortened by 3 bases and J by 0 bases, with 15 bases between the two germline ends.

Notes on this clonotype: With a much larger clone just one base away, this may be a read error. The genes are TRBV20-1 and TRBJ2-7; D might be TRBD2 (6 bases). The J call may be mistaken, given a closer DNA end match to TRBJ2-5. This CDR3 is 14 amino acids long. CDR1 and CDR2 from the germline V gene are DFQATT and SNEGSKA (reference sequence). The CDR3 here is CSARGGSVKETQYF. CDR3 DNA sequence: TGCAGTGCTAGGGGGGGTAGCGTAAAGGAGACCCAGTACTTC.

This clonotype was seen more than once but under ten times. The chain links TRBV5-1 to TRBJ1-1, with D unclear. The ends were cut back, 1 base at V and 1 base at J, with 14 bases in the middle. Germline V CDR1 and CDR2: SGHRS, YFSETQ. The CDR3 loop spans 16 amino acids. CDR3 sequence: CASSLWTARENTEAFF. CDR3 in DNA: TGCGCCAGCAGCTTGTGGACCGCTAGGGAGAACACTGAAGCTTTCTTT.

The chain links TRBV12-3 or TRBV12-4 to TRBJ2-3, with a weak D call TRBD1 (6 bases). The CDR3 loop spans 15 amino acids. Trimming removed 6 bases at V and 1 base at J, with 14 bases between. The CDR3, as DNA: TGTGCCAGCAGCCCAAGGGGGACCCGCACAGATACGCAGTATTTT. This translates into CASSPRGTRTDTQYF.

The rearrangement joins TRBV5-1 to TRBJ2-2, with D perhaps being TRBD1 or TRBD2 (5 bases each). Trimming took off 4 bases at V and 4 bases at J, with 17 bases between the two ends. Germline loops: CDR1 SGHRS, CDR2 YFSETQ. The CDR3 has 16 amino acids. The DNA for the CDR3 is TGCGCCAGCAGCCCGGCCCCCTCGGGGCTCACCGGGGAGCTGTTTTTT. Translating gives CASSPAPSGLTGELFF. Based on the CDR3 plus reference TRBV5-1 and TRBJ2-2, the full variable domain is KAGVTQTPRYLIKTRGQQVTLSCSPISGHRSVSWYQQTPGQGLQFLFEYFSETQRNKGNFPGRFSGRQFSNSRSEMNVSTLELGDSALYLCASSPAPSGLTGELFFGEGSRLTVL.

Concerning this clonotype: A junction end diverges from the germline sequence, so it may reflect a read error. The chain is built from TRBV6-5 and TRBJ1-3; D uncertain. The CDR3 length is 16 residues. The V gene's germline CDR1 is MNHEY and CDR2 SVGAGI. The CDR3 spells CASSTPDYGLGNAIYF. The DNA for the CDR3 is TGTGCCAGCAGCACCCCGGACTACGGTTTGGGAAACGCCATATATTTT.

The genes are TRBV3-1 and TRBJ2-3; D unclear. Germline V lookup: CDR1 LGHDT, CDR2 YNNKEL (reference sequence). The CDR3 spans 13 residues. V shed 6 bases and J shed 0 bases, with 7 bases lying between them. The CDR3 sequence is CASRTPSTDTQYF. CDR3 sequence (DNA): TGTGCCAGCAGAACCCCTAGCACAGATACGCAGTATTTT.

Only a few counts were recorded for this clonotype. The chain combines TRBV5-5 with TRBJ1-6; D is unresolved. CDR3 length: 16 amino acids. Germline lookup yields CDR1 SGHKS and CDR2 YYEKEE (reference sequence). Trimming took 4 bases from V and 3 from J, leaving 14 bases between them. The CDR3 reads CASSRTLVFYNSPLHF. CDR3 DNA sequence: TGTGCCAGCAGCCGGACTCTGGTATTCTATAATTCACCCCTCCACTTT.

This clonotype was observed a few times. The chain combines TRBV5-1 with TRBJ2-5; TRBD1 matches at 8 bases. The germline CDR1 and CDR2 sequences are SGHRS and YFSETQ. The CDR3 runs 15 residues. V trimming: 0 bases; J trimming: 0 bases; junction bases outside the gene matches: 1. CDR3 sequence: CASSLGGQDQETQYF. DNA for the CDR3: TGCGCCAGCAGCTTGGGGGGACAGGACCAAGAGACCCAGTACTTC.

About this clonotype: This may be a read error: a much more frequent sequence differs by one nucleotide. The chain carries TRBV2 and TRBJ2-7, with D possibly being TRBD1 (5 bases). The CDR3 is 15 amino acids. CDR1 is SNHLY, CDR2 FYNNEI, per germline. V lost 6 bases and J 7 bases, leaving 22 bases between the germline ends. Written as DNA, the CDR3 is TGTGCCAGCAGCGGAGACAGCCCGCTATACAATGAGCAGTACTTC. Protein sequence: CASSGDSPLYNEQYF. Full variable domain (rest looked up from reference TRBV2 and TRBJ2-7): EPEVTQTPSHQVTQMGQEVILRCVPISNHLYFYWYRQILGQKVEFLVSFYNNEISEKSEIFDDQFSVERPDGSNFTLKIRSTKLEDSAMYFCASSGDSPLYNEQYFGPGTRLTVT.

Points on this clonotype: A read error is possible here, since a much larger clone lies one base away. The chain has TRBV2 and TRBJ2-4; no firm D call. V dropped 0 bases and J dropped 7 bases, with 10 bases sitting between them. CDR1 and CDR2 from the germline V gene are SNHLY and FYNNEI. The CDR3 loop spans 14 amino acids. The DNA of the CDR3 is TGTGCCAGCAGTGAAGCTGACGGTGGGAACATTCAGTACTTC. Protein sequence: CASSEADGGNIQYF. The full variable domain, completed using reference TRBV2 and TRBJ2-4, is EPEVTQTPSHQVTQMGQEVILRCVPISNHLYFYWYRQILGQKVEFLVSFYNNEISEKSEIFDDQFSVERPDGSNFTLKIRSTKLEDSAMYFCASSEADGGNIQYFGAGTRLSVL.

The chain employs TRBV7-2 and TRBJ2-1; TRBD1 matches at 8 bases. There are 13 residues in the CDR3. The V segment lost 5 bases and the J segment 8 bases; nucleotides outside the gene matches: 5. From germline, CDR1 is SGHTA and CDR2 FQGNSA. The CDR3 reads CASSVQGGDEQFF. DNA for the CDR3: TGTGCCAGCAGCGTACAGGGGGGCGATGAGCAGTTCTTC.

This clonotype was counted between two and nine times. V usage is TRBV7-2 and J usage is TRBJ1-4, with TRBD1 identical over 9 bases. Germline loops: CDR1 SGHTA, CDR2 FQGNSA. The CDR3 covers 17 residues. The trim removed 2 bases at V and 8 bases at J, leaving 12 bases unmatched. CDR3 protein: CASSLYRGQGLIEKLFF. CDR3 DNA: TGTGCCAGCAGCTTATACAGGGGGCAGGGCCTAATCGAAAAACTGTTTTTT.

This clonotype has at least ten counts. This sequence joins TRBV11-2 and TRBJ2-5; D unclear. The CDR3 runs to 15 residues. Germline V gene lookup returns CDR1 SGHAT and CDR2 FQNNGV. Trimming pared 2 bases from V and 2 bases from J, leaving 12 bases between. The CDR3, as DNA: TGTGCCAGCAGCTTAAGGCCAGGCTATCAAGAGACCCAGTACTTC. Translated, it gives CASSLRPGYQETQYF. The full variable domain, with the rest looked up from reference TRBV11-2 and TRBJ2-5, is EAGVAQSPRYKIIEKRQSVAFWCNPISGHATLYWYQQILGQGPKLLIQFQNNGVVDDSQLPKDRFSAERLKGVDSTLKIQPAKLEDSAVYLCASSLRPGYQETQYFGPGTRLLVL.

The V call is TRBV5-1, the J call TRBJ2-1; possibly TRBD1 or TRBD2 for D (5 bases each). Trimming shortened V by 2 bases and J by 8 bases, and 17 bases separated the two germline ends. The germline CDR1 and CDR2 sequences are SGHRS and YFSETQ. This CDR3 is built from 15 residues. The CDR3 region is CASSLRDPGNYEQFF. The CDR3 nucleotides are TGCGCCAGCAGCTTACGGGACCCCGGTAATTATGAGCAGTTCTTC. The full variable domain, with the rest looked up from reference TRBV5-1 and TRBJ2-1, is KAGVTQTPRYLIKTRGQQVTLSCSPISGHRSVSWYQQTPGQGLQFLFEYFSETQRNKGNFPGRFSGRQFSNSRSEMNVSTLELGDSALYLCASSLRDPGNYEQFFGPGTRLTVL.

This clonotype was seen repeatedly, ten times or more. V gene TRBV7-9 combines with J gene TRBJ2-5; 8 positions agree with TRBD2. The CDR3 covers 15 residues. Germline V lookup: CDR1 SEHNR, CDR2 FQNEAQ (reference sequence). Germline trimming cut 3 bases from V and 2 bases from J; bases unmatched to any gene: 5. The CDR3 region has the DNA TGTGCCAGCAGCTTGGTCCGGGGGGGTCAAGAGACCCAGTACTTC. Protein sequence: CASSLVRGGQETQYF. The entire variable domain, with the rest obtained from reference TRBV7-9 and TRBJ2-5, is as follows: DTGVSQNPRHKITKRGQNVTFRCDPISEHNRLYWYRQTLGQGPEFLTYFQNEAQLEKSRLLSDRFSAERPKGSFSTLEIQRTEQGDSAMYLCASSLVRGGQETQYFGPGTRLLVL.

The rearrangement links TRBV7-9 to TRBJ2-7; D not certain. CDR1 and CDR2 from the germline V gene are SEHNR and FQNEAQ (reference sequence). Trimming cost V 5 bases and J 3 bases, with 8 bases left between them. There are 12 residues in the CDR3. CDR3 coding DNA: TGTGCCAGCAGCCGAAAAGACTACGAGCAGTACGTC. Translating gives CASSRKDYEQYV.

The chain links TRBV5-1 to TRBJ2-5; D is ambiguous. Trimming stripped 4 bases from V and 11 bases from J, with 39 bases between. Germline V gene data show CDR1 as SGHRS and CDR2 as YFSETQ. The CDR3 is 20 amino acids. CDR3 in amino acids: CASSLSPPIFPTSSDNEQYF. DNA for the CDR3: TGCGCCAGCAGCCTTTCTCCCCCCATATTTCCAACCTCATCTGACAATGAGCAGTACTTC.

This clonotype was seen many times. This sequence joins TRBV12-3 or TRBV12-4 and TRBJ2-3, with 10 bases lining up with TRBD1. V shed 3 bases and J 8 bases; nucleotides not matched to a gene: 5. CDR3 length: 14 residues. The DNA of the CDR3 is TGTGCCAGCAGTTTGGGACAGGGGAGCATTACGCAGTATTTT. It translates to CASSLGQGSITQYF.

In this sample, this clonotype turned up many times. The V call is TRBV6-6, the J call TRBJ2-1; D is unclear. V lost 8 bases to trimming and J lost 8 bases, with 13 bases between them. Germline V gene sequence: CDR1 MNHNY, CDR2 SVGAGI (reference sequence). This CDR3 has 12 residues. The CDR3 nucleotides read TGTGCCAGCGGACCTCGGCCTCATGAGCAGTTCTTC. Amino acids: CASGPRPHEQFF.

This clonotype has just a few counts. V is TRBV2 and J is TRBJ2-7, with 12 nucleotides matching TRBD2. CDR1 SNHLY and CDR2 FYNNEI come from the germline V gene. This CDR3 contains 16 residues. Unmatched junction bases numbered 8, after V lost 2 bases and J lost 6 bases. The CDR3 DNA is TGTGCCAGCAGTGAAACCAAGGGACTAGCGGGCTCCGAGCAGTACTTC. Protein product: CASSETKGLAGSEQYF.

The J gene is TRBJ1-1, the V gene TRBV6-6; no firm D call. Germline V CDR1 and CDR2: MNHNY, SVGAGI (reference sequence). The ends were cut back, 5 bases at V and 1 base at J, with 11 bases in the middle. The CDR3 is 14 amino acids. The CDR3, as DNA: TGTGCCAGCAGTATTACGGTATCGAACACTGAAGCTTTCTTT. Translating gives CASSITVSNTEAFF.

This clonotype was seen only a few times. The V and J genes are TRBV14 and TRBJ1-1; D unresolved. Germline CDR1 is SGHDN and CDR2 is FVKESK. The CDR3 runs to 14 residues. Between the trimmed V and J ends, which lost 4 bases and 3 bases, there was a span of 12 bases. CDR3 DNA sequence: TGTGCCAGCAGCCTAATCTCGGGGTACACTGAAGCTTTCTTT. Protein product: CASSLISGYTEAFF.

This clonotype was counted ten times or more. V gene TRBV6-5 combines with J gene TRBJ1-2; D may be TRBD1 (5 bases). Trimming removed 5 bases from V and 7 bases from J, with 14 bases in between. CDR1 MNHEY and CDR2 SVGAGI come from the germline V gene. The length of the CDR3 is 13 residues. Here the CDR3 reads CASSENGGSGYTF. In nucleotides, the CDR3 is TGTGCCAGCAGTGAGAACGGGGGGAGTGGCTACACCTTC.

This clonotype was seen many times. This chain links TRBV12-3 or TRBV12-4 with TRBJ2-1, with 9 bases identical to TRBD2. The CDR3 consists of 21 residues. V dropped 7 bases and J dropped 3; count of bases not matched to a gene: 25. The CDR3 bases are TGTGCCAGCACCCTCCCAGGAGAGGGACTAGCAGGCTGTTGGGGCTACAATGAGCAGTTCTTC. This sequence encodes CASTLPGEGLAGCWGYNEQFF.

This chain links TRBV12-3 or TRBV12-4 with TRBJ2-1; possibly TRBD1 for D (6 bases). V lost 6 bases and J lost 0, with 12 bases in between. The CDR3 consists of 15 residues. The CDR3 DNA reads TGTGCCAGCAGCAGGGGCCCGAGCTCCTACAATGAGCAGTTCTTC. Protein product: CASSRGPSSYNEQFF.

V usage is TRBV11-2 and J usage is TRBJ2-3; possibly TRBD2 for D (6 bases). The CDR3 length is 14 residues. Germline V gene data show CDR1 as SGHAT and CDR2 as FQNNGV. V lost 8 bases and J 7 bases, leaving 19 bases between the germline ends. Here the CDR3 DNA reads TGTGCCAGCGGTTCCGGGACTCCGGGTAATACGCAGTATTTT. This codes for CASGSGTPGNTQYF.